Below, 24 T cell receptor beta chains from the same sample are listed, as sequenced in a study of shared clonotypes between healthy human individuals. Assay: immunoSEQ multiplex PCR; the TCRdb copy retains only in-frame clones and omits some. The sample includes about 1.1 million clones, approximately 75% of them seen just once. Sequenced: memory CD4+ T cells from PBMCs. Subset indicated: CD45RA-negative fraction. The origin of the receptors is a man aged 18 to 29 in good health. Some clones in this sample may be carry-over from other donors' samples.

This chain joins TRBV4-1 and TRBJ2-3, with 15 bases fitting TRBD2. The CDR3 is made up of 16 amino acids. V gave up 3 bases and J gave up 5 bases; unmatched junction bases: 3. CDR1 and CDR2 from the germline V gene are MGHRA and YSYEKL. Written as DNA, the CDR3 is TGCGCCAGCAGCCAGGGACTAGCGGGAGGTGTAGATACGCAGTATTTT. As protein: CASSQGLAGGVDTQYF.

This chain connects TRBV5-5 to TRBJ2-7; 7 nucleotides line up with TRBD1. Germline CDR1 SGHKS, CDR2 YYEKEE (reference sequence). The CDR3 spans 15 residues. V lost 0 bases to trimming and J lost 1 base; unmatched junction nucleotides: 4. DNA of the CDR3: TGTGCCAGCAGCTTGGTCGGGGACAGATCCTACGAGCAGTACTTC. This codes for CASSLVGDRSYEQYF.

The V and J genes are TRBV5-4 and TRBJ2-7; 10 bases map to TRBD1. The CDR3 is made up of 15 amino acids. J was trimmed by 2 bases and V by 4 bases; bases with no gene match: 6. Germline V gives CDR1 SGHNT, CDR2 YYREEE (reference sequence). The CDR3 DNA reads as TGTGCCAGCAGCCCCCGGGGACAGGGGACCTACGAGCAGTACTTC. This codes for CASSPRGQGTYEQYF.

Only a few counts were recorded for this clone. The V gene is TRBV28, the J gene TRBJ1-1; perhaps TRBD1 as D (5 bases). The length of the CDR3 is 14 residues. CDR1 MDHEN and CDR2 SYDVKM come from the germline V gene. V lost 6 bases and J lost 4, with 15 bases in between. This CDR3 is CASSAGSMSTEAFF. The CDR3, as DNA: TGTGCCAGCAGCGCAGGGTCGATGAGCACTGAAGCTTTCTTT.

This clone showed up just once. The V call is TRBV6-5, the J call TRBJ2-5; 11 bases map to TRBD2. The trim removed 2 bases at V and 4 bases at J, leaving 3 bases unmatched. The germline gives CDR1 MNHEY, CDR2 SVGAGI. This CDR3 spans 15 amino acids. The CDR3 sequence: CASSYAGLAGETQYF. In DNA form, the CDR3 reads TGTGCCAGCAGTTACGCCGGACTAGCGGGAGAGACCCAGTACTTC.

The CDR3 protein is CASSIARIYNEQFF. In DNA, the CDR3 is TGTGCCAGTAGTATAGCTCGGATTTACAATGAGCAGTTCTTC. The V call is TRBV19, the J call TRBJ2-1; no clear D gene. Germline V gene sequence: CDR1 LNHDA, CDR2 SQIVND (reference sequence). This CDR3 contains 14 residues. V shed 1 base and J shed 4 bases, with 8 bases lying between them.

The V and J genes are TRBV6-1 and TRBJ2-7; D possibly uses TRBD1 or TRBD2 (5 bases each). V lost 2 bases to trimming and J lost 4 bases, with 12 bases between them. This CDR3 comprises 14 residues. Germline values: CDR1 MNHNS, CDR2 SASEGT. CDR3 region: CASSERRDLYEQYF. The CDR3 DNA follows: TGTGCCAGCAGTGAACGAAGGGACCTATACGAGCAGTACTTC.

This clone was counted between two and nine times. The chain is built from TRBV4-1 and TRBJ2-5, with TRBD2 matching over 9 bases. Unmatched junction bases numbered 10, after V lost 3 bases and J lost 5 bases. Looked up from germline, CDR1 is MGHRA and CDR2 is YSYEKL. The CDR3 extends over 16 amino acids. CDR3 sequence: CASSQGSGSSTETQYF. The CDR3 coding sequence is TGCGCCAGCAGCCAGGGTAGCGGGAGTTCGACTGAGACCCAGTACTTC.

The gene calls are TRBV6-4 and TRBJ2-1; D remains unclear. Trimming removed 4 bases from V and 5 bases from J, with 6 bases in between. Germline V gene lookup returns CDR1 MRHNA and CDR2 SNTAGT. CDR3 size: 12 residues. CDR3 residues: CASSARDNEQFF. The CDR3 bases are TGTGCCAGCAGTGCTAGAGACAATGAGCAGTTCTTC.

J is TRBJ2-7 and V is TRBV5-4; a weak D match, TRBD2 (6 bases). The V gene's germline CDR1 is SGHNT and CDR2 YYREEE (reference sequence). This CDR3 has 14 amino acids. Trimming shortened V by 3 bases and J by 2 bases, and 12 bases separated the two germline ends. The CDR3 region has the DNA TGTGCCAGCAGCTCCCGGACTAAGCCCTACGAGCAGTACTTC. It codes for CASSSRTKPYEQYF. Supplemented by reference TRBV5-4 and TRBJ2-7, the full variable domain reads ETGVTQSPTHLIKTRGQQVTLRCSSQSGHNTVSWYQQALGQGPQFIFQYYREEENGRGNFPPRFSGLQFPNYSSELNVNALELDDSALYLCASSSRTKPYEQYFGPGTRLTVT.

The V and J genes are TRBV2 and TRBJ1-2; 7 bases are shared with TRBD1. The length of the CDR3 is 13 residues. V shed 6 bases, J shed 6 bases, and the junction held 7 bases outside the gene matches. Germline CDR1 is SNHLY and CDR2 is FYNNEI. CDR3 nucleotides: TGTGCCAGCAGCGCGGGACAGAAGAATGGCTACACCTTC. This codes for CASSAGQKNGYTF.

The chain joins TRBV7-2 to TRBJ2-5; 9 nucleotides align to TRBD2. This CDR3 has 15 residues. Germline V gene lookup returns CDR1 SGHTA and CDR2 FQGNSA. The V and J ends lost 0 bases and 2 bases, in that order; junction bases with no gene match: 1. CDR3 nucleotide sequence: TGTGCCAGCAGCTTAGCTCTAGCGGGGCAAGAGACCCAGTACTTC. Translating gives CASSLALAGQETQYF.

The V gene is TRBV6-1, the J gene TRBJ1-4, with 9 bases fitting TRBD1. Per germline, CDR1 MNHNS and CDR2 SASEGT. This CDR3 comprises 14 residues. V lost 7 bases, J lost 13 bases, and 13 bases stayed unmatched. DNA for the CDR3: TGTGCCAGCATATGGGACAGGGCGCAACAGGGACTGTTTTTT. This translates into CASIWDRAQQGLFF.

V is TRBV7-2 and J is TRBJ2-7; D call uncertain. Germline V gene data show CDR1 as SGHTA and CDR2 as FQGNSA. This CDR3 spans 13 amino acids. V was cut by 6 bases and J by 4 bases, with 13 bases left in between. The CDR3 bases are TGTGCCAGCAGGCTAACCGGCACGTACGAGCAGTACTTC. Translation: CASRLTGTYEQYF.

CDR3 residues: CASSLPGAWPQHF. The CDR3 DNA is TGTGCCAGCAGCTTACCGGGCGCTTGGCCCCAGCATTTT. The chain has TRBV7-2 and TRBJ1-5; no clear D. The V end lost 2 bases, the J end lost 9 bases, and 11 bases lay between the germline ends. CDR1 and CDR2 from the germline V gene are SGHTA and FQGNSA. The CDR3 is 13 amino acids.

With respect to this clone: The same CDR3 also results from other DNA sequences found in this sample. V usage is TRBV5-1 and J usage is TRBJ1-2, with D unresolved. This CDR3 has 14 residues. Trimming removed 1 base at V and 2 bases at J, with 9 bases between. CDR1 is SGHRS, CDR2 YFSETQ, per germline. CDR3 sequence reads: CASSLSGGNYGYTF. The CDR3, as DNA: TGCGCCAGCAGCTTGTCGGGAGGAAACTATGGCTACACCTTC.

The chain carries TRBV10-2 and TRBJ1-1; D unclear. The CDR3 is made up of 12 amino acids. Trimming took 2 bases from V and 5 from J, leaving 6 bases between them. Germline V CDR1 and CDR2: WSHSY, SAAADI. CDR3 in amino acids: CASSEMGTEAFF. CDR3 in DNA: TGCGCCAGCAGTGAGATGGGGACTGAAGCTTTCTTT.

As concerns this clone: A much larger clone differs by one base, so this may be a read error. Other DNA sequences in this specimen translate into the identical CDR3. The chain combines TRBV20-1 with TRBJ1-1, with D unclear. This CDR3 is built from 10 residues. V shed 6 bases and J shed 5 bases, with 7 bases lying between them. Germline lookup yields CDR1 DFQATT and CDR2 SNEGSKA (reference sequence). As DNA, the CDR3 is TGCAGTGCCGGGAGGACTGAAGCTTTCTTT. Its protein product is CSAGRTEAFF.

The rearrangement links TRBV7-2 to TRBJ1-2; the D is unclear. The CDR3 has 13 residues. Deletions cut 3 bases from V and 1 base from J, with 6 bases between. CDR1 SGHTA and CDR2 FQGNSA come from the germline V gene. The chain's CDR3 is CASSLLLNYGYTF. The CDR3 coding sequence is TGTGCCAGCAGCTTGTTACTTAACTATGGCTACACCTTC.

The CDR3 bases are TGCGCCAGCAGCCGATCCGGGACAGGGCGCTACGAGCAGTACTTC. Its protein product is CASSRSGTGRYEQYF. This chain links TRBV4-1 with TRBJ2-7, with TRBD1 matching 9 bases. The V gene end was trimmed by 4 bases and the J gene end by 3 bases; junction bases not matched to a gene: 7. CDR1 is MGHRA and CDR2 is YSYEKL in the germline V gene. This CDR3 is 15 amino acids long.

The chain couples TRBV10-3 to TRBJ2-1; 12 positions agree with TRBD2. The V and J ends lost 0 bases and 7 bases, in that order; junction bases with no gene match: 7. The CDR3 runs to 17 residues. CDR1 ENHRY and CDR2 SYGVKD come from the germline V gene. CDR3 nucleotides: TGTGCCATCAGTGAGTCATATCTAGCGGGAGGGATAAATGAGCAGTTCTTC. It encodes CAISESYLAGGINEQFF.

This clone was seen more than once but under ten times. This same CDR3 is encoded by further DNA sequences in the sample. In nucleotides, the CDR3 is TGCGCCAGCAGCTTGGGGGCTAGCGGGAGCACAGATACGCAGTATTTT. Its protein product is CASSLGASGSTDTQYF. The chain employs TRBV5-1 and TRBJ2-3; TRBD2 matches 8 bases. The CDR3 sequence is 16 residues long. V trimming: 0 bases; J trimming: 0 bases; junction bases outside the gene matches: 3. The germline gives CDR1 SGHRS, CDR2 YFSETQ.

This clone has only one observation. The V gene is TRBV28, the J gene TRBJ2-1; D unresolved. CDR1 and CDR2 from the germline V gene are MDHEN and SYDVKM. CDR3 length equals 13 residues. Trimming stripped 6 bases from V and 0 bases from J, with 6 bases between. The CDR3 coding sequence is TGTGCCAGCAGGCTAAGCTCCTACAATGAGCAGTTCTTC. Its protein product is CASRLSSYNEQFF. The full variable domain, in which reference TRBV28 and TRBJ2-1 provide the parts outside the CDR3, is DVKVTQSSRYLVKRTGEKVFLECVQDMDHENMFWYRQDPGLGLRLIYFSYDVKMKEKGDIPEGYSVSREKKERFSLILESASTNQTSMYLCASRLSSYNEQFFGPGTRLTVL.

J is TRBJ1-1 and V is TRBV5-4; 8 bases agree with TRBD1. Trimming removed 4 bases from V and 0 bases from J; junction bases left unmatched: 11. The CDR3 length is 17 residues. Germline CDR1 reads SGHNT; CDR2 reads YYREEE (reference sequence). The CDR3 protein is CASSLEPRGQVNTEAFF. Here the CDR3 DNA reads TGTGCCAGCAGCCTCGAACCGAGGGGACAGGTGAACACTGAAGCTTTCTTT.